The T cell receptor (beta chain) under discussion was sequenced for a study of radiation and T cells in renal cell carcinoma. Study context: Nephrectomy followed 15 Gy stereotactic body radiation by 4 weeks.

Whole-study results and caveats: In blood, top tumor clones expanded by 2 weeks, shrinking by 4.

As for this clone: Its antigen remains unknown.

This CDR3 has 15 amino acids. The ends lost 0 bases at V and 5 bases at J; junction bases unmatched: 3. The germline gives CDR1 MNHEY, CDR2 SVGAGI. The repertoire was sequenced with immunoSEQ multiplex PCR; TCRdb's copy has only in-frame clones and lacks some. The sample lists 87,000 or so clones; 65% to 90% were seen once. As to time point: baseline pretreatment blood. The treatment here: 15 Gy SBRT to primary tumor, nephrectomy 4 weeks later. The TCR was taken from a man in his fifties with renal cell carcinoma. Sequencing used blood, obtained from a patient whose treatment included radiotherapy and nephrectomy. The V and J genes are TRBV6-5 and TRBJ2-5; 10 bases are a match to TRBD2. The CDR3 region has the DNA TGTGCCAGCAGTTACTCTGGGACTAGCGACGAGACCCAGTACTTC. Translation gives CASSYSGTSDETQYF.